What follows are 20 T cell receptor beta chains derived from one specimen sequenced in a study of CD4+ T cells in melanoma. The method was immunoSEQ multiplex PCR; TCRdb's version includes in-frame clones alone and lacks a portion of them. The sample shows roughly 150,000 clones, 92% of them seen only once. These receptors originate from a human donor with melanoma.

The rearrangement uses TRBV6-1 and TRBJ2-5; D remains unclear. The CDR3 runs to 13 residues. The germline gives CDR1 MNHNS, CDR2 SASEGT. Trimming pared 4 bases from V and 1 base from J, leaving 7 bases between. The CDR3 nucleotides are TGTGCCAGCAGTGGACATATCCAAGAGACCCAGTACTTC. It specifies CASSGHIQETQYF.

The V gene is TRBV19, the J gene TRBJ1-4; 9 bases fit TRBD1. J was trimmed by 7 bases and V by 4 bases; bases with no gene match: 4. CDR1 is LNHDA, CDR2 SQIVND, per germline (reference sequence). This CDR3 contains 14 residues. CDR3 nucleotide sequence: TGTGCCAGTAGTACGGACAGGGGAGGTGAAAAACTGTTTTTT. Encoded protein: CASSTDRGGEKLFF.

The DNA for the CDR3 is TGTGCCAGCAGCGTAGACCAACTCCTGACAGATACGCAGTATTTT. Its protein product is CASSVDQLLTDTQYF. This chain joins TRBV9 and TRBJ2-3; no clear D gene. Trimming took 0 bases from V and 3 from J, leaving 11 bases between them. CDR1 is SGDLS and CDR2 is YYNGEE in the germline V gene. This CDR3 comprises 15 residues. The entire variable domain, with the rest obtained from reference TRBV9 and TRBJ2-3, is as follows: DSGVTQTPKHLITATGQRVTLRCSPRSGDLSVYWYQQSLDQGLQFLIQYYNGEERAKGNILERFSAQQFPDLHSELNLSSLELGDSALYFCASSVDQLLTDTQYFGPGTRLTVL.

The rearrangement links TRBV7-9 to TRBJ2-7, with 9 bases matching TRBD2. Germline CDR1 reads SEHNR; CDR2 reads FQNEAQ (reference sequence). After removal of 3 bases from V and 7 bases from J, the junction contained 7 bases not matched to a gene. The length of the CDR3 is 14 residues. In nucleotides, the CDR3 is TGTGCCAGCAGCTTCAGGATAGCGGGGGATGAGCAGTACTTC. Translation: CASSFRIAGDEQYF.

The chain recombines TRBV15 with TRBJ1-1; D remains unclear. This CDR3 has 14 residues. CDR1 LNHNV and CDR2 YYDKDF come from the germline V gene (reference sequence). The V end was cut by 0 bases, the J end by 0 bases, with 5 bases between. In DNA form, the CDR3 reads TGTGCCACCAGCAGAGACCAGGTGAACACTGAAGCTTTCTTT. As protein: CATSRDQVNTEAFF. Based on the CDR3 plus reference TRBV15 and TRBJ1-1, the full variable domain is DAMVIQNPRYQVTQFGKPVTLSCSQTLNHNVMYWYQQKSSQAPKLLFHYYDKDFNNEADTPDNFQSRRPNTSFCFLDIRSPGLGDTAMYLCATSRDQVNTEAFFGQGTRLTVV.

The chain carries TRBV10-2 and TRBJ1-1; D not resolved. The CDR3 is 16 residues long. Trimming took 8 bases from V and 9 from J, leaving 28 bases between them. The germline V gene encodes CDR1 WSHSY and CDR2 SAAADI. The CDR3, as DNA: TGCGCCAGCCAGCCAGCCTTAGTAAGCGGGCGTGGGAAAGCTTTCTTT. It encodes CASQPALVSGRGKAFF.

The chain employs TRBV6-5 and TRBJ2-7, with 7 bases fitting TRBD2. V trimming: 4 bases; J trimming: 2 bases; junction bases outside the gene matches: 5. Germline V gene data show CDR1 as MNHEY and CDR2 as SVGAGI. The CDR3 runs to 14 residues. CDR3 in amino acids: CASSSASGTYEQYF. In DNA, the CDR3 is TGTGCCAGCAGTTCGGCTAGCGGAACCTACGAGCAGTACTTC.

V gene TRBV9 combines with J gene TRBJ1-1; the D is unclear. With 7 bases removed from V and 0 bases from J, the gap between germline ends came to 10 bases. This CDR3 spans 13 amino acids. CDR1 and CDR2 (germline): SGDLS, YYNGEE. The CDR3 nucleotides read TGTGCCAGCTCTGCCGCCATGAACACTGAAGCTTTCTTT. This sequence encodes CASSAAMNTEAFF. Using reference TRBV9 and TRBJ1-1 for the parts outside the CDR3, the full variable domain is DSGVTQTPKHLITATGQRVTLRCSPRSGDLSVYWYQQSLDQGLQFLIQYYNGEERAKGNILERFSAQQFPDLHSELNLSSLELGDSALYFCASSAAMNTEAFFGQGTRLTVV.

This clone has just a few counts. V is TRBV5-1 and J is TRBJ1-1; the D is unclear. This CDR3 is built from 14 residues. Germline CDR1 and CDR2: SGHRS and YFSETQ. Trimming took off 1 base at V and 0 bases at J, with 7 bases between the two ends. CDR3 sequence (DNA): TGCGCCAGCAGCTTGACCCCAGTGAACACTGAAGCTTTCTTT. It codes for CASSLTPVNTEAFF.

This clone was observed once. The chain couples TRBV5-1 to TRBJ2-7, with TRBD2 matching 7 bases. V lost 5 bases to trimming and J lost 4 bases; unmatched junction nucleotides: 15. There are 16 residues in the CDR3. The germline CDR1 and CDR2 sequences are SGHRS and YFSETQ. The CDR3 reads CASRSQGSSGNYEQYF. CDR3 DNA: TGCGCCAGCAGGAGTCAAGGGTCTAGCGGCAATTACGAGCAGTACTTC. Based on the CDR3 plus reference TRBV5-1 and TRBJ2-7, the full variable domain is KAGVTQTPRYLIKTRGQQVTLSCSPISGHRSVSWYQQTPGQGLQFLFEYFSETQRNKGNFPGRFSGRQFSNSRSEMNVSTLELGDSALYLCASRSQGSSGNYEQYFGPGTRLTVT.

This chain links TRBV9 with TRBJ2-2; the D gene is possibly TRBD2 (7 bases). The germline CDR1 and CDR2 sequences are SGDLS and YYNGEE. V was clipped by 0 bases and J by 7 bases, with 10 bases between them. This CDR3 comprises 14 residues. CDR3 in amino acids: CASSVAGGHGELFF. For the CDR3, the DNA is TGTGCCAGCAGCGTAGCCGGGGGGCACGGGGAGCTGTTTTTT. Together with reference TRBV9 and TRBJ2-2, the CDR3 gives the full variable domain: DSGVTQTPKHLITATGQRVTLRCSPRSGDLSVYWYQQSLDQGLQFLIQYYNGEERAKGNILERFSAQQFPDLHSELNLSSLELGDSALYFCASSVAGGHGELFFGEGSRLTVL.

J is TRBJ1-6 and V is TRBV6-6; no firm D call. Trimming removed 0 bases from V and 5 bases from J, with 8 bases in between. CDR3 length equals 15 residues. The germline CDR1 and CDR2 sequences are MNHNY and SVGAGI (reference sequence). The CDR3 loop reads CASSYSTADNSPLHF. In DNA, the CDR3 is TGTGCCAGCAGTTACTCGACGGCCGATAATTCACCCCTCCACTTT.

The chain uses TRBV6-6 and TRBJ1-1; 7 bases agree with TRBD1. This CDR3 spans 14 amino acids. J lost 6 bases, V lost 6 bases, and 10 bases had no gene match. Germline CDR1 MNHNY, CDR2 SVGAGI (reference sequence). The CDR3: CASRANFQGAEAFF. The CDR3 DNA sequence: TGTGCCAGCAGAGCAAACTTCCAGGGGGCTGAAGCTTTCTTT.

The chain recombines TRBV27 with TRBJ1-4; D not resolved. Germline CDR1 MNHEY, CDR2 SMNVEV (reference sequence). The CDR3 is 13 residues long. Trimming left V 5 bases short and J 10 bases short, with 14 bases between. CDR3 nucleotide sequence: TGTGCCAGCAGTCCGCTGGGAGGTGGAAAACTGTTTTTT. Protein: CASSPLGGGKLFF.

V is TRBV4-1 and J is TRBJ2-6, with 10 bases that match TRBD2. Germline V gives CDR1 MGHRA, CDR2 YSYEKL. The CDR3 contains 21 residues. V lost 3 bases and J lost 4; bases outside the gene matches: 18. DNA for the CDR3: TGCGCCAGCAGCCAGTGGCCCTCGGGGGAAGCGGGGGGGCGAGGGGCCAACGTCCTGACTTTC. This sequence encodes CASSQWPSGEAGGRGANVLTF.

The gene calls are TRBV2 and TRBJ2-7, with D tentatively TRBD1 (6 bases). CDR3 length: 13 amino acids. With 3 bases removed from V and 4 bases from J, the gap between germline ends came to 10 bases. The germline gives CDR1 SNHLY, CDR2 FYNNEI. The CDR3 loop is CASSDRTVYEQYF. As DNA, the CDR3 is TGTGCCAGCAGTGATAGGACAGTGTACGAGCAGTACTTC.

This clone was picked up one time. V usage is TRBV5-5 and J usage is TRBJ2-5; a weak D match, TRBD1 (6 bases). This CDR3 spans 14 amino acids. Germline CDR1 reads SGHKS; CDR2 reads YYEKEE (reference sequence). The germline V and J ends were trimmed by 0 bases and 5 bases, with 11 bases remaining between them. This CDR3 is CASSLGVGAETQYF. The CDR3 nucleotides read TGTGCCAGCAGCTTGGGGGTGGGGGCTGAGACCCAGTACTTC. The whole variable domain, remainder taken from reference TRBV5-5 and TRBJ2-5, is DAGVTQSPTHLIKTRGQQVTLRCSPISGHKSVSWYQQVLGQGPQFIFQYYEKEERGRGNFPDRFSARQFPNYSSELNVNALLLGDSALYLCASSLGVGAETQYFGPGTRLLVL.

The chain has TRBV6-5 and TRBJ1-6; D is perhaps TRBD1 (5 bases). Germline V gene lookup returns CDR1 MNHEY and CDR2 SVGAGI. CDR3 length: 14 amino acids. The germline V and J ends were trimmed by 6 bases and 3 bases, with 9 bases remaining between them. CDR3: CASRPGGYNSPLHF. DNA of the CDR3: TGTGCCAGCAGGCCCGGGGGCTATAATTCACCCCTCCACTTT.

This sequence joins TRBV2 and TRBJ2-1, with 9 nucleotides matching TRBD1. The CDR3 has 14 amino acids. CDR1 SNHLY and CDR2 FYNNEI come from the germline V gene. After removal of 8 bases from V and 3 bases from J, the junction contained 5 bases not matched to a gene. CDR3 residues: CASLGQGGYNEQFF. The DNA of the CDR3 is TGTGCCAGCCTGGGACAGGGTGGCTACAATGAGCAGTTCTTC.

V and J are TRBV9 and TRBJ1-6; 7 nucleotides match TRBD1. Trimming removed 2 bases from V and 7 bases from J; junction bases left unmatched: 3. Germline CDR1 reads SGDLS; CDR2 reads YYNGEE. The CDR3 is made up of 14 amino acids. The CDR3 nucleotides are TGTGCCAGCAGCGTCGGGACAGTCAATTCACCCCTCCACTTT. Translation: CASSVGTVNSPLHF.